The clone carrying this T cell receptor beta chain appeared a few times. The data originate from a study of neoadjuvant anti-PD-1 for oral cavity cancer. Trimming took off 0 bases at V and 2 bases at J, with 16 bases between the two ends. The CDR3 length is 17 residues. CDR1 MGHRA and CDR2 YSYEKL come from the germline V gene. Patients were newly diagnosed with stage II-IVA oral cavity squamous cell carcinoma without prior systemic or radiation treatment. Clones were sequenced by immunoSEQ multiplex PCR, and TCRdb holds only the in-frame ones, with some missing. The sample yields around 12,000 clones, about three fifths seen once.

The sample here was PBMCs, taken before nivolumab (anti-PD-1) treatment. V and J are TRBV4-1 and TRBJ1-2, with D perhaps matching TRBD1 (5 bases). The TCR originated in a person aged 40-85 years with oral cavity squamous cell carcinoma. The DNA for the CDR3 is TGCGCCAGCAGCCAAGATCCCGACGGGGCGAACAACTATGGCTACACCTTC. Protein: CASSQDPDGANNYGYTF.